This entry features one T cell receptor beta chain sequence. Its antigen is currently unknown. A single base separates this from a much larger clone, so it may be a read error. CDR3 length equals 19 residues. CDR1 is MDHEN and CDR2 is SYDVKM in the germline V gene. The source of the sample is a study of glioma-infiltrating T cells. Study conclusions and caveats: Non-neoplastic patients had below-expected tissue-blood divergence, while all gliomas exceeded expectation. Very few CDR3 sequences were shared between tissue and blood.

TCR alpha and beta CDR3 regions were amplified from RNA using iRepertoire nested multiplex PCR. Input was roughly 95-400 ng of tissue mRNA or PBMC total RNA. Each CDR3 protein is one row after TCRdb ran MiXCR on the multiplex PCR reads. The sample lists some 160,000 distinct CDR3 sequences, roughly two fifths occurring once. The sequenced sample consisted of glioma tissue, nonneoplastic brain tissue, or PBMCs (not recorded which). The chain recombines TRBV28 with TRBJ2-1; 11 bases are shared with TRBD2. This clonotype originated in a human donor with low-grade glioma or glioblastoma, undergoing nonglioma brain surgery, or in good health (not recorded which). In DNA form, the CDR3 reads TGTTCCAGCAGTTCTACTCCGGGACTAGCGGTCGACAGGCACAATGAGCAGTTCTTC. Translating gives CSSSSTPGLAVDRHNEQFF.